The present TCR beta chain was sequenced within a study of T-cell reconstitution after alpha-beta-depleted transplantation in children (dated by TCRdb to 2016 to 2018). Some background on the complete study: Using TCR repertoire profiling, the study followed T-cell immune reconstitution in a quantitative way in children after TCRalphabeta/CD19-depleted allogeneic hematopoietic cell transplantation.

The receptor library was made with PCR. Sequencing was performed on an Illumina HiSeq 2500. TCR library preparation used molecular barcoding, with unique molecular identifiers applied to normalize quantification of the TCRbeta repertoire. Using fastp at Q25 and MiXCR, TCRdb reprocessed the public reads and kept productive beta chains. Every entry covers one CDR3 protein and lists the most common genes and DNA from its rows. The sample contains approximately 400,000 distinct CDR3 sequences, approximately 11% of them found a single time. The ten largest clonotypes hold 4.5% to 7% of the sample. Via the germline V gene, CDR1 is SQVTM and CDR2 ANQGSEA. The CDR3 has 12 amino acids, counting the end cysteine and phenylalanine. The kept DNA is CDR3 alone, 36 bases in frame from the first base. V sheds 4 bases and J sheds 6 bases, leaving 12 bases between their ends. With respect to this clonotype: Its antigen is not yet known. No base qualities exist here, and no much larger clone lies one base off it.

Sequencing used PBMCs from the stem cell graft donor, obtained from the stem cell graft. The clonotype originates from a human donor who donated a stem cell graft to a child with acute myeloid leukemia. This sequence uses TRBV29-1 and TRBJ1-2, with no D gene named confidently. The sequenced DNA: TGCAGCGTTGTCACCGACTCGGATGGCTACACCTTC. This yields the protein CSVVTDSDGYTF. Outside the CDR3, residues come from the reference TRBV29-1 and TRBJ1-2 proteins, so the full variable domain is: SAVISQKPSRDICQRGTSLTIQCQVDSQVTMMFWYRQQPGQSLTLIATANQGSEATYESGFVIDKFPISRPNLTFSTLTVSNMSPEDSSIYLCSVVTDSDGYTFGSGTRLTVV.